The 13 T cell receptor beta chains listed next were all sequenced from one sample in a study of shared clonotypes between healthy human individuals. Naive CD8 cells were CD45RO-negative, positively selected for CCR7, excluding terminally differentiated effector memory CD45RA+ cells. Method: immunoSEQ multiplex PCR; TCRdb's copy keeps in-frame clones and lacks some. The sample yields around 2.1 million clones, approximately 94% seen once. The source material was naive CD8+ T cells from PBMCs. Receptors were obtained from a man aged 18 to 30 in good health. Some clones in this sample may be carry-over from other donors' samples.

The gene calls are TRBV4-1 and TRBJ2-7; 7 bases line up with TRBD2. Germline CDR1 and CDR2: MGHRA and YSYEKL. This CDR3 comprises 14 residues. Trimming at V came to 5 bases and at J to 7 bases, leaving 11 bases not matched to a gene. The CDR3 region is CASSIRAGAEEQYF. CDR3 bases: TGCGCCAGCAGCATAAGGGCGGGAGCGGAGGAGCAGTACTTC.

The rearrangement links TRBV27 to TRBJ2-2; the match to TRBD2 covers 9 bases. The CDR3 length is 17 residues. The V and J ends lost 4 bases and 4 bases, in that order; junction bases with no gene match: 10. Germline loops: CDR1 MNHEY, CDR2 SMNVEV (reference sequence). CDR3 sequence: CASSSLSIAGVTGELFF. The CDR3, as DNA: TGTGCCAGCAGTTCCCTGTCGATAGCGGGAGTCACCGGGGAGCTGTTTTTT.

The rearrangement links TRBV11-1 to TRBJ2-5; no clear D gene. Germline assignment: CDR1 SGHAT and CDR2 FQDESV (reference sequence). Trimming stripped 5 bases from V and 0 bases from J, with 1 base between. The CDR3 spans 11 residues. CDR3 DNA sequence: TGTGCCAGCAGCGACCAAGAGACCCAGTACTTC. This codes for CASSDQETQYF.

The chain recombines TRBV4-1 with TRBJ2-1; the match to TRBD2 covers 10 bases. Trimming cost V 2 bases and J 4 bases; bases outside gene matches: 8. The CDR3 covers 17 residues. Per the germline V gene, CDR1 is MGHRA and CDR2 is YSYEKL. The CDR3 sequence is CASSQIRSGRSYNEQFF. CDR3 sequence (DNA): TGCGCCAGCAGCCAAATCCGTAGCGGGAGGTCGTACAATGAGCAGTTCTTC.

This chain uses TRBV25-1 with TRBJ2-7; no definite D call. The CDR3 extends over 12 amino acids. The germline V and J ends were trimmed by 5 bases and 6 bases, with 11 bases remaining between them. Germline lookup yields CDR1 MGHDK and CDR2 SYGVNS. This CDR3 reads CASSYGVSEQYF. The CDR3 DNA sequence: TGTGCCAGCAGTTATGGGGTTAGCGAGCAGTACTTC.

The chain is built from TRBV6-1 and TRBJ2-5; D remains ambiguous. The J call could be wrong; TRBJ2-7 is a better fit for the DNA end. The V gene's germline CDR1 is MNHNS and CDR2 SASEGT. The length of the CDR3 is 14 residues. DNA for the CDR3: TGTGCCAGCAGTGAACCACAGCTAGGCCACGAGCAGTACTTC. Its translation: CASSEPQLGHEQYF.

As to this clone: Different DNA sequences within this sample yield the same CDR3. The chain couples TRBV7-3 to TRBJ2-1; D ambiguous. The V end was cut by 2 bases, the J end by 0 bases, with 2 bases between. This CDR3 has 13 residues. CDR1 and CDR2 from the germline V gene are SGHTA and FQGTGA. CDR3 amino acids: CASSLGSYNEQFF. CDR3 DNA: TGTGCCAGCAGCTTAGGCTCCTACAATGAGCAGTTCTTC.

This chain uses TRBV4-1 with TRBJ2-7; 7 bases map to TRBD2. V trimming: 2 bases; J trimming: 4 bases; junction bases outside the gene matches: 8. CDR1 is MGHRA and CDR2 is YSYEKL in the germline V gene. The CDR3 runs to 15 residues. DNA of the CDR3: TGCGCCAGCAGCCAATCAACGTCTAGCGGATACGAGCAGTACTTC. The encoded protein is CASSQSTSSGYEQYF.

The gene calls are TRBV2 and TRBJ2-7; maybe TRBD1 (6 bases). Germline-derived CDR1 and CDR2 are SNHLY and FYNNEI. The CDR3 length is 18 residues. V shed 0 bases and J shed 4 bases, with 22 bases lying between them. The chain's CDR3 is CASSEASGVGWQGYEQYF. The CDR3 DNA sequence: TGTGCCAGCAGTGAAGCCTCTGGTGTCGGATGGCAGGGGTACGAGCAGTACTTC. The variable domain in full, completed from reference TRBV2 and TRBJ2-7, reads EPEVTQTPSHQVTQMGQEVILRCVPISNHLYFYWYRQILGQKVEFLVSFYNNEISEKSEIFDDQFSVERPDGSNFTLKIRSTKLEDSAMYFCASSEASGVGWQGYEQYFGPGTRLTVT.

The J gene is TRBJ2-3, the V gene TRBV10-3, with D possibly being TRBD2 (5 bases). The CDR3 is 15 residues long. The germline V gene encodes CDR1 ENHRY and CDR2 SYGVKD. V was pared by 2 bases and J by 1 base, with 10 bases between. This chain's CDR3 is CAISEAPRGTDTQYF. The CDR3 DNA sequence: TGTGCCATCAGTGAGGCACCGAGGGGCACAGATACGCAGTATTTT.

The chain links TRBV5-1 to TRBJ1-2; 7 positions agree with TRBD1. With V trimmed by 0 bases and J by 4 bases, 3 bases remained unmatched. Looked up from germline, CDR1 is SGHRS and CDR2 is YFSETQ. This CDR3 comprises 14 residues. The CDR3: CASSLGDSAYGYTF. Here the CDR3 DNA reads TGCGCCAGCAGCTTGGGGGACAGTGCCTATGGCTACACCTTC.

The V call is TRBV2, the J call TRBJ1-2; the D gene is possibly TRBD1 (5 bases). Germline V CDR1 and CDR2: SNHLY, FYNNEI. With 3 bases removed from V and 4 bases from J, the gap between germline ends came to 12 bases. The CDR3 runs to 14 residues. This chain's CDR3 is CASSDSGTVYGYTF. The CDR3 DNA reads TGTGCCAGCAGTGATTCCGGGACGGTCTATGGCTACACCTTC.

The chain recombines TRBV7-9 with TRBJ2-2; possible D gene TRBD2, 6 bases. There are 15 residues in the CDR3. Germline-derived CDR1 and CDR2 are SEHNR and FQNEAQ (reference sequence). V was shortened by 6 bases and J by 6 bases, with 17 bases between the two germline ends. The CDR3 loop is CASSSQRAGAGELFF. DNA of the CDR3: TGTGCCAGCAGTTCTCAGCGGGCCGGGGCCGGGGAGCTGTTTTTT.